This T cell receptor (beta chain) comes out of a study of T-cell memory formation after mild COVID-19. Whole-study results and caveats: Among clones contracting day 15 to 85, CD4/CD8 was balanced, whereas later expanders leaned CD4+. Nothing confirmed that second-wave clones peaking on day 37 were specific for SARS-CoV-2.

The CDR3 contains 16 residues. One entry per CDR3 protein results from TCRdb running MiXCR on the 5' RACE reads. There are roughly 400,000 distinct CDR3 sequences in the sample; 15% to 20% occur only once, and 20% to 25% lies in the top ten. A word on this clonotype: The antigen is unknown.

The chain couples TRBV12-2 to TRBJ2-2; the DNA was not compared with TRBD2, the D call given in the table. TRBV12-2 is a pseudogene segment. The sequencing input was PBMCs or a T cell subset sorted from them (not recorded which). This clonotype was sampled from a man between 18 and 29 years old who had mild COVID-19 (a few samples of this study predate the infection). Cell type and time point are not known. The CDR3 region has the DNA TGTGCAAGTCGCTTAGTCGGAGGTGGGCCCGGCGGGGAGCTGTTTTTT. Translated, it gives CASRLVGGGPGGELFF.